Sequencing of this T cell receptor (beta chain) was carried out in a study of CD8+CD57+ T cells in acquired aplastic anemia. Individuals selected for sequencing had exhibited CD8+CD57+ cell expansion on flow cytometry. All patients were therapy-naive when blood was sampled. This clonotype was detected many times. CDR3 and TCR beta VDJ profiling relied on a genomic DNA template. Each CDR3 protein gets one entry after TCRdb re-called the reads with MiXCR. The table has hundreds of thousands of distinct CDR3 sequences, approximately 32% seen once. Sample: sorted CD4+, CD8+, or CD8+CD57+ T cells (not recorded which) from PBMCs. The clonotype comes from a human donor with aplastic anemia.

The CDR3 nucleotides read TGTGCCAGCAGTGAATCGCCAGACAACTATGGCTACACCTTC. This gives the protein CASSESPDNYGYTF. The rearrangement uses TRBV2 and TRBJ1-2; D not certain. Germline assignment: CDR1 SNHLY and CDR2 FYNNEI. CDR3 length equals 14 residues. The V and J ends lost 2 bases and 2 bases respectively, with 9 bases between them.